This is a list of T cell receptor beta chains from one sample in a study of Graves' ophthalmopathy and Graves' hyperthyroidism. Each CDR3 protein is one row after TCRdb ran MiXCR on the multiplex PCR reads. The data show under 250,000 distinct CDR3 sequences, 25% to 30% seen once. Sequencing was done on a sample of peripheral blood. The receptors derive from a man between 45 and 60 years old with Graves' ophthalmopathy. Each CDR3 is given with its conserved first and last residue. Fields, in order: V gene, J gene, D gene, clone size, CDR3 protein, CDR3 DNA. D genes are given only for firm matches. Expanded clones get a size class; other rows say once, few or many, or leave the size out.

TRBV6-4	TRBJ2-7	-	-	CASRQDRLGGEQYF	TGTGCCAGCAGACAGGACAGGCTGGGGGGGGAGCAGTACTTC
TRBV6-4	TRBJ1-1	TRBD1	many	CASSVSGGTEAFF	TGTGCCAGCAGTGTATCAGGGGGCACTGAAGCTTTCTTT
TRBV7-9	TRBJ2-5	-	many	CASSLWGRPTQETQYF	TGTGCCAGCAGCTTGTGGGGGCGGCCGACCCAAGAGACCCAGTACTTC
TRBV4-1	TRBJ1-2	TRBD1	many	CASSQGQGAVGYTF	TGCGCCAGCAGCCAAGGACAGGGGGCTGTTGGCTACACCTTC
TRBV12-3/TRBV12-4	TRBJ1-5	-	many	CASSLRYREGNQPQHF	TGTGCCAGCAGTTTAAGGTACAGGGAAGGCAATCAGCCCCAGCATTTT
TRBV6-2/TRBV6-3	TRBJ2-4	TRBD2	-	CASSYSRLAGGNIQYF	TGTGCCAGCAGTTACTCGCGACTAGCGGGAGGTAACATTCAGTACTTC
TRBV7-2	TRBJ2-6	-	many	CASSSQRPSGANVLTF	TGTGCCAGCAGCTCGCAGCGGCCCTCTGGGGCCAACGTCCTGACTTTC
TRBV6-5	TRBJ2-7	-	many	CASRTGGSYEQYF	TGTGCCAGCAGGACAGGAGGGAGCTACGAGCAGTACTTC
TRBV6-1	TRBJ2-7	-	-	CASSQQNPGTLPYEQYF	TGTGCCAGCAGTCAACAAAACCCAGGGACTTTGCCCTACGAGCAGTACTTC
TRBV30	TRBJ1-2	-	many	CAWSVVTGQGYTF	TGTGCCTGGAGTGTTGTGACCGGGCAAGGCTACACCTTC